The entry below gives a single TCR beta chain sequence along with its context. The antigen is not known. Profiled with immunoSEQ multiplex PCR; TCRdb holds only in-frame clones, not every one. The sample holds tens of thousands of clones; roughly 90% are singletons and the top ten take 9.7%. The CDR3 runs to 15 residues. The germline gives CDR1 SEHNR, CDR2 FQNEAQ (reference sequence). V lost 6 bases to trimming and J lost 0 bases, with 11 bases between them. This specimen comes from a study of PD-1 blockade in classical Hodgkin lymphoma. Study-level points and caveats: Newly diagnosed patients had diversity similar to the baseline diversity of complete responders.

Every patient had relapsed following autologous stem cell transplantation, and cohorts differed in brentuximab vedotin exposure. Classification of best responses gave complete response, partial response or progressive disease. The sequenced sample was peripheral blood mononuclear cells (PBMCs), obtained at baseline. The rearrangement links TRBV7-9 to TRBJ2-2; D is uncertain. This receptor was taken from a human donor with classical Hodgkin lymphoma. CDR3 sequence: CASSFAQTNTGELFF. The DNA for the CDR3 is TGTGCCAGCAGTTTTGCGCAGACGAACACCGGGGAGCTGTTTTTT.